The 25 T cell receptor beta chains below all came from one sample that was sequenced in a study of control samples from healthy donors and cancer patients. The protocol was immunoSEQ multiplex PCR, while the TCRdb copy is restricted to in-frame clones and leaves out a portion. The table has around 130,000 clones, 80% to 90% seen once. Sequenced sample: blood. All receptors come from a man aged 30-40 years in good health.

This rearrangement joins TRBV7-2 to TRBJ1-5, with D hard to call. Trimming stripped 1 base from V and 3 bases from J, with 10 bases between. This CDR3 comprises 15 residues. Per the germline V gene, CDR1 is SGHTA and CDR2 is FQGNSA. CDR3 amino acids: CASSLGPGYNQPQHF. CDR3 coding DNA: TGTGCCAGCAGCTTAGGTCCGGGGTACAATCAGCCCCAGCATTTT.

The CDR3 here is CASSARGTGIYEQYF. The CDR3 bases are TGTGCCAGCTCCGCGAGAGGGACAGGGATCTACGAGCAGTACTTC. The chain recombines TRBV27 with TRBJ2-7; 9 bases are shared with TRBD1. V dropped 8 bases and J dropped 3; count of bases not matched to a gene: 11. CDR3 length: 15 residues. Germline V gene sequence: CDR1 MNHEY, CDR2 SMNVEV (reference sequence).

The rearrangement links TRBV5-8 to TRBJ2-2; tentatively, D is TRBD1 (6 bases). This CDR3 region has 17 residues. Trimming took off 2 bases at V and 0 bases at J, with 14 bases between the two ends. The germline CDR1 and CDR2 sequences are SGHTS and YDEGEE. The CDR3 nucleotides read TGTGCCAGCAGCTTAGGTACCAACAGGGCGAACACCGGGGAGCTGTTTTTT. Translated, it gives CASSLGTNRANTGELFF.

The chain joins TRBV30 to TRBJ2-7; possibly TRBD1 or TRBD2 for D (6 bases each). Germline V CDR1 and CDR2: GTSNPN, SVGIG (reference sequence). CDR3 length: 13 residues. The V and J ends lost 4 bases and 6 bases respectively, with 16 bases between them. The CDR3 coding sequence is TGTGCCTGGACCTTGGGGGGCCCCGGCGAGCAGTACTTC. This sequence encodes CAWTLGGPGEQYF.

The V call is TRBV5-1, the J call TRBJ2-7; no firm D call. Between the trimmed V and J ends, which lost 0 bases and 0 bases, there was a span of 4 bases. The CDR3 contains 13 residues. Germline CDR1 SGHRS, CDR2 YFSETQ. In DNA, the CDR3 is TGCGCCAGCAGCTTGGACAACTCCTACGAGCAGTACTTC. It yields the protein CASSLDNSYEQYF.

The chain links TRBV3-1 (or the pseudogene TRBV3-2) to TRBJ1-1; 8 positions agree with TRBD1. Germline loops: CDR1 LGHDT, CDR2 YNNKEL (reference sequence). V gave up 1 base and J gave up 1 base; unmatched junction bases: 2. The CDR3 extends over 15 amino acids. The CDR3 nucleotides are TGTGCCAGCAGCCAAGTAGGACAGGGGAACACTGAAGCTTTCTTT. This sequence encodes CASSQVGQGNTEAFF.

The J gene is TRBJ1-2, the V gene TRBV29-1; no firm D call. CDR1 is SQVTM and CDR2 is ANQGSEA in the germline V gene. The CDR3 has 13 residues. Trimming took off 3 bases at V and 2 bases at J, with 10 bases between the two ends. CDR3 DNA: TGCAGCGTTGAGTCACGGGGAAACTATGGCTACACCTTC. Its translation is CSVESRGNYGYTF.

The rearrangement links TRBV27 to TRBJ2-3; perhaps TRBD2 as D (6 bases). V was clipped by 3 bases and J by 10 bases, with 14 bases between them. Germline-derived CDR1 and CDR2 are MNHEY and SMNVEV (reference sequence). The CDR3 loop spans 13 amino acids. Here the CDR3 DNA reads TGTGCCAGCAGTTTCCTCCCGAGGGAGGCGCAGTATTTT. Its protein product is CASSFLPREAQYF.

CDR3 coding DNA: TGTGCCAGCAGTGAAGGGGTAAATTCACCCCTCCACTTT. Translating gives CASSEGVNSPLHF. The chain is built from TRBV25-1 and TRBJ1-6; D is unresolved. The CDR3 extends over 13 amino acids. V dropped 2 bases and J dropped 7 bases, with 6 bases sitting between them. CDR1 is MGHDK and CDR2 is SYGVNS in the germline V gene.

This sequence joins TRBV30 and TRBJ1-1, with D perhaps matching TRBD1 (5 bases). The CDR3 is 13 residues long. Germline CDR1 and CDR2: GTSNPN and SVGIG (reference sequence). With 2 bases removed from V and 4 bases from J, the gap between germline ends came to 11 bases. The CDR3 nucleotides are TGTGCCTGGAGTCCAGGGTTTAGCACTGAAGCTTTCTTT. It encodes CAWSPGFSTEAFF.

This sequence joins TRBV7-9 and TRBJ1-2; D is unresolved. Per the germline V gene, CDR1 is SEHNR and CDR2 is FQNEAQ (reference sequence). V was cut by 4 bases and J by 2 bases, with 14 bases left in between. The length of the CDR3 is 15 residues. In DNA, the CDR3 is TGTGCCAGCAGCTCCTTTTTACGAAGGAACTATGGCTACACCTTC. It codes for CASSSFLRRNYGYTF. The full variable domain, rest sourced from reference TRBV7-9 and TRBJ1-2, is DTGVSQNPRHKITKRGQNVTFRCDPISEHNRLYWYRQTLGQGPEFLTYFQNEAQLEKSRLLSDRFSAERPKGSFSTLEIQRTEQGDSAMYLCASSSFLRRNYGYTFGSGTRLTVV.

The rearrangement links TRBV13 to TRBJ1-1, with D perhaps TRBD1 (5 bases). The CDR3 is 16 amino acids. Germline V gives CDR1 PRHDT, CDR2 FYEKMQ (reference sequence). Between the trimmed V and J ends, which lost 4 bases and 3 bases, there was a span of 18 bases. DNA for the CDR3: TGTGCCAGCAGCTCTCAGGGAGGGTGGAGTGACACTGAAGCTTTCTTT. This sequence encodes CASSSQGGWSDTEAFF.

For the CDR3, the DNA is TGTGCCAGCAGCTTGAAACTAGGGGGGGCGGCGAATGAAAAACTGTTTTTT. This sequence encodes CASSLKLGGAANEKLFF. This chain joins TRBV5-4 and TRBJ1-4, with a tentative D call TRBD1 (6 bases). The CDR3 is 17 residues long. Per the germline V gene, CDR1 is SGHNT and CDR2 is YYREEE (reference sequence). With 1 base removed from V and 5 bases from J, the gap between germline ends came to 18 bases. The variable domain in full, completed from reference TRBV5-4 and TRBJ1-4, reads ETGVTQSPTHLIKTRGQQVTLRCSSQSGHNTVSWYQQALGQGPQFIFQYYREEENGRGNFPPRFSGLQFPNYSSELNVNALELDDSALYLCASSLKLGGAANEKLFFGSGTQLSVL.

The genes are TRBV12-3 or TRBV12-4 and TRBJ1-5, with D hard to call. V was cut by 1 base and J by 4 bases, with 2 bases left in between. This CDR3 is built from 12 residues. As DNA, the CDR3 is TGTGCCAGCAGTTTAGGGAATCAGCCCCAGCATTTT. Translated, it gives CASSLGNQPQHF.

This chain connects TRBV2 to TRBJ1-4; D gene unclear. Germline CDR1 SNHLY, CDR2 FYNNEI. The CDR3 contains 13 residues. Trimming removed 4 bases at V and 0 bases at J, with 3 bases between. CDR3 DNA: TGTGCCAGCAGTGGAGCAACTAATGAAAAACTGTTTTTT. It encodes CASSGATNEKLFF. Drawing the rest from reference TRBV2 and TRBJ1-4, the complete variable domain is EPEVTQTPSHQVTQMGQEVILRCVPISNHLYFYWYRQILGQKVEFLVSFYNNEISEKSEIFDDQFSVERPDGSNFTLKIRSTKLEDSAMYFCASSGATNEKLFFGSGTQLSVL.

The chain is built from TRBV6-1 and TRBJ1-6; possibly TRBD1 for D (5 bases). V was trimmed by 2 bases and J by 5 bases, leaving 22 bases between them. Germline loops: CDR1 MNHNS, CDR2 SASEGT. The CDR3 has 19 residues. The CDR3 DNA is TGTGCCAGCAGTGAAAGTCGCTTCACCGGGACGGGGAATAATTCACCCCTCCACTTT. Protein: CASSESRFTGTGNNSPLHF.

The chain is built from TRBV12-3 or TRBV12-4 and TRBJ2-1; D gene uncertain. Deletions cut 6 bases from V and 4 bases from J, with 10 bases between. CDR3 length equals 13 residues. The CDR3 spells CASSPQVYNEQFF. In DNA form, the CDR3 reads TGTGCCAGCAGCCCTCAGGTGTACAATGAGCAGTTCTTC.

This chain links TRBV3-1 (or the pseudogene TRBV3-2) with TRBJ2-1; TRBD2 matches at 9 bases. Germline CDR1 is LGHDT and CDR2 is YNNKEL (reference sequence). After removal of 4 bases from V and 4 bases from J, the junction contained 5 bases not matched to a gene. The length of the CDR3 is 15 residues. CDR3 sequence (DNA): TGTGCCAGCAGCCTTTTAGCGGGGGAGTACAATGAGCAGTTCTTC. Translating it yields CASSLLAGEYNEQFF.

This CDR3 reads CASSPTGNYGYTF. As DNA, the CDR3 is TGTGCCAGCTCTCCGACAGGGAACTATGGCTACACCTTC. The J gene is TRBJ1-2, the V gene TRBV18; TRBD1 agrees at 7 bases. V lost 6 bases to trimming and J lost 2 bases; unmatched junction nucleotides: 3. The CDR3 runs 13 residues. Germline-derived CDR1 and CDR2 are KGHSH and LQKENI.

This rearrangement joins TRBV19 to TRBJ2-1; 10 bases align to TRBD2. This CDR3 is 15 amino acids long. Germline V lookup: CDR1 LNHDA, CDR2 SQIVND (reference sequence). With V trimmed by 8 bases and J by 2 bases, 6 bases remained unmatched. As DNA, the CDR3 is TGTGCCAGTCATGGGAGCGGGGGGGCCTACAATGAGCAGTTCTTC. This codes for CASHGSGGAYNEQFF.

J is TRBJ1-5 and V is TRBV2; D not resolved. The CDR3 runs to 14 residues. V was trimmed by 6 bases and J by 1 base, leaving 10 bases between them. Germline V gene data show CDR1 as SNHLY and CDR2 as FYNNEI. CDR3 protein: CASSDGLSNQPQHF. The CDR3 DNA sequence: TGTGCCAGCAGCGATGGACTGAGCAATCAGCCCCAGCATTTT.

CDR3 region: CASSVQGGHEKLFF. The CDR3 nucleotides are TGTGCCAGCAGTGTTCAAGGGGGCCATGAAAAACTGTTTTTT. J is TRBJ1-4 and V is TRBV2; TRBD1 aligns across 7 bases. J lost 6 bases, V lost 4 bases, and 5 bases had no gene match. Germline CDR1 is SNHLY and CDR2 is FYNNEI. This CDR3 contains 14 residues.

The chain links TRBV2 to TRBJ1-3; D unresolved. Germline-derived CDR1 and CDR2 are SNHLY and FYNNEI. Trimming took off 5 bases at V and 4 bases at J, with 9 bases between the two ends. CDR3 length: 13 amino acids. CDR3 bases: TGTGCCAGCAGTTCCTCCCCCGGAAACACCATATATTTT. This codes for CASSSSPGNTIYF.

V usage is TRBV6-5 and J usage is TRBJ2-7; a possible D gene is TRBD2 (5 bases). The CDR3 covers 14 residues. Trimming left V 0 bases short and J 6 bases short, with 12 bases between. Germline V lookup: CDR1 MNHEY, CDR2 SVGAGI. The CDR3 here is CASSYSGESGEQYF. DNA for the CDR3: TGTGCCAGCAGTTACTCCGGGGAGAGCGGCGAGCAGTACTTC.

This chain connects TRBV9 to TRBJ1-6; no reliable D call. The CDR3 loop spans 14 amino acids. V gave up 2 bases and J gave up 5 bases, with 8 bases separating them. Germline CDR1 and CDR2: SGDLS and YYNGEE. DNA for the CDR3: TGTGCCAGCAGCGTTGGAGAAAATAATTCACCCCTCCACTTT. Amino acids: CASSVGENNSPLHF.